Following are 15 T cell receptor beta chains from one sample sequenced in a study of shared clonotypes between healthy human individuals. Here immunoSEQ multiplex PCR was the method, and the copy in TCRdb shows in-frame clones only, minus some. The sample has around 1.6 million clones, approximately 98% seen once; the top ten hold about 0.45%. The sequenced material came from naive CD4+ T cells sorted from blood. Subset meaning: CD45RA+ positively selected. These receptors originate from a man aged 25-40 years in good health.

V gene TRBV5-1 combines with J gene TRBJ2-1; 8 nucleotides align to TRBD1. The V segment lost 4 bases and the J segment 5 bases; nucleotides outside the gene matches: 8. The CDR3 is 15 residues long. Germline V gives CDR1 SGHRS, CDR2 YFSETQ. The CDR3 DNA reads TGCGCCAGCAGCGCCGGGACAGGCGACGACAATGAGCAGTTCTTC. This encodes CASSAGTGDDNEQFF.

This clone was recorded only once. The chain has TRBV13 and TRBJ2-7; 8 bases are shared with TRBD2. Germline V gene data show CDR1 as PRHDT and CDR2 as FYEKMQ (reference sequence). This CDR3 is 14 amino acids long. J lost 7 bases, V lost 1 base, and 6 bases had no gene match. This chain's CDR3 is CASSLAGGPYEQYF. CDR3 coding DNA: TGTGCCAGCAGCTTAGCGGGAGGGCCTTATGAGCAGTACTTC.

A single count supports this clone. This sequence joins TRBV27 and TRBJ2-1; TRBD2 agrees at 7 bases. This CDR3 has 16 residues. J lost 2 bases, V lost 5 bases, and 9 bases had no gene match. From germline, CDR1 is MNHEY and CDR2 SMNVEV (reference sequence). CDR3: CASSPRIAGAYNEQFF. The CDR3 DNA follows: TGTGCCAGCAGTCCCCGGATTGCGGGAGCCTACAATGAGCAGTTCTTC.

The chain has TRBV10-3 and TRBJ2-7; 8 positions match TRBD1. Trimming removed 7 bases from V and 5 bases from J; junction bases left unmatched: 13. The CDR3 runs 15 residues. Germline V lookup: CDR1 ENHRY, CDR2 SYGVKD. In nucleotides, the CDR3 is TGTGCCATCAATAAAGGACAGGGAGGTTTGGACGAGCAGTACTTC. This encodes CAINKGQGGLDEQYF.

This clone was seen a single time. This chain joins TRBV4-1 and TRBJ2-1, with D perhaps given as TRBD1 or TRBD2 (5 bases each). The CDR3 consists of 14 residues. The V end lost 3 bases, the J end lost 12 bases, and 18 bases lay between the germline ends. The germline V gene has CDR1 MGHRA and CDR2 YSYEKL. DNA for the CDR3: TGCGCCAGCAGCCAGGTACACGGGGCGGGTTGGCAGTTCTTC. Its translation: CASSQVHGAGWQFF.

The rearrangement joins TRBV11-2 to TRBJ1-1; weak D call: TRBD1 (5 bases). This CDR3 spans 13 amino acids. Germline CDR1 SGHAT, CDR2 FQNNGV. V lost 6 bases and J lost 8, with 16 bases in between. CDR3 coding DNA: TGTGCCAGCAGTCGAATACAGGAAGCAGAAGCTTTCTTT. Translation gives CASSRIQEAEAFF.

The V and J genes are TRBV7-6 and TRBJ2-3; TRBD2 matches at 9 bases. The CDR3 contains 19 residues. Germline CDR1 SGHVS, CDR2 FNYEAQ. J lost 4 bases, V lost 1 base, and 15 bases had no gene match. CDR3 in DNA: TGTGCCAGCAGCTTAGTTCGAGTGGGGGGACTAGCCGGCGCAGATACGCAGTATTTT. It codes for CASSLVRVGGLAGADTQYF.

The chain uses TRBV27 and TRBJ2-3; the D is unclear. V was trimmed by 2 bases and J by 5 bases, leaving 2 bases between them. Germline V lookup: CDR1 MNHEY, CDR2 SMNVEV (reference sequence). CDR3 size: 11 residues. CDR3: CASSLQDTQYF. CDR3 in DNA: TGTGCCAGCAGTTTACAAGATACGCAGTATTTT.

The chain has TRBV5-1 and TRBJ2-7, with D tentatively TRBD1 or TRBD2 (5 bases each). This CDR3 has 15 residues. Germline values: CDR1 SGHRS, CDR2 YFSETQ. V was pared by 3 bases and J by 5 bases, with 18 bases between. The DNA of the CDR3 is TGCGCCAGCAGCTCGGGACCTTCGGGTCTGGACGAGCAGTACTTC. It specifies CASSSGPSGLDEQYF.

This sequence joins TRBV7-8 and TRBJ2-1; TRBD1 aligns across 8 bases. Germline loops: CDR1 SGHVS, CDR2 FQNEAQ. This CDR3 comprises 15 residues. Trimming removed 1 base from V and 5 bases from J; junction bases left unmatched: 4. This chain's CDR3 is CASSLGQGAHNEQFF. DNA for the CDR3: TGTGCCAGCAGCTTAGGGCAGGGGGCGCACAATGAGCAGTTCTTC.

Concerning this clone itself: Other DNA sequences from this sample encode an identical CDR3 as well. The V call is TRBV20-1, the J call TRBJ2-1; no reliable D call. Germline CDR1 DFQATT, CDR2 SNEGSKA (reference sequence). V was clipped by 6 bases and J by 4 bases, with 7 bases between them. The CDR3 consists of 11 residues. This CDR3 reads CSASRYNEQFF. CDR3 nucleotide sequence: TGCAGTGCCAGCAGATACAATGAGCAGTTCTTC.

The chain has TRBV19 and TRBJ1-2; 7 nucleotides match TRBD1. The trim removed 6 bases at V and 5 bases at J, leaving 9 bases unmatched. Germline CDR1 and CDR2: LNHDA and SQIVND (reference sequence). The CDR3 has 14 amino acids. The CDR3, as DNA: TGTGCCAGTAGCCCACAGGACAGGATTTATGGCTACACCTTC. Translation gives CASSPQDRIYGYTF.

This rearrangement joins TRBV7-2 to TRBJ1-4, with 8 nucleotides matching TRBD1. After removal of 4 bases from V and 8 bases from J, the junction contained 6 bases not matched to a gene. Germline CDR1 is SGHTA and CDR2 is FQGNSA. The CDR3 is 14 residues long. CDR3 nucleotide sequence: TGTGCCAGCAGCTCACAGGGGGAAGGCGAAAAACTGTTTTTT. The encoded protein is CASSSQGEGEKLFF.

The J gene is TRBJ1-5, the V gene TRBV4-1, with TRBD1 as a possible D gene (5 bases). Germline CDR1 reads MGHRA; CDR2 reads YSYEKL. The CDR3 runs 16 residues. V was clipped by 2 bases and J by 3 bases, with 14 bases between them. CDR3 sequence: CASSQLLAGNNQPQHF. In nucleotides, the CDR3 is TGCGCCAGCAGCCAACTTTTAGCAGGGAACAATCAGCCCCAGCATTTT.

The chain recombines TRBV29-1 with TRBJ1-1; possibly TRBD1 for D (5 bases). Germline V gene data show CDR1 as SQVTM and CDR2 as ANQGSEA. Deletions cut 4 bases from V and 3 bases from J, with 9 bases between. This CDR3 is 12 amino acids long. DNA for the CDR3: TGCAGCGTTGCCCAGGGATACACTGAAGCTTTCTTT. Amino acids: CSVAQGYTEAFF. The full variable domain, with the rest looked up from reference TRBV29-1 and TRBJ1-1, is SAVISQKPSRDICQRGTSLTIQCQVDSQVTMMFWYRQQPGQSLTLIATANQGSEATYESGFVIDKFPISRPNLTFSTLTVSNMSPEDSSIYLCSVAQGYTEAFFGQGTRLTVV.